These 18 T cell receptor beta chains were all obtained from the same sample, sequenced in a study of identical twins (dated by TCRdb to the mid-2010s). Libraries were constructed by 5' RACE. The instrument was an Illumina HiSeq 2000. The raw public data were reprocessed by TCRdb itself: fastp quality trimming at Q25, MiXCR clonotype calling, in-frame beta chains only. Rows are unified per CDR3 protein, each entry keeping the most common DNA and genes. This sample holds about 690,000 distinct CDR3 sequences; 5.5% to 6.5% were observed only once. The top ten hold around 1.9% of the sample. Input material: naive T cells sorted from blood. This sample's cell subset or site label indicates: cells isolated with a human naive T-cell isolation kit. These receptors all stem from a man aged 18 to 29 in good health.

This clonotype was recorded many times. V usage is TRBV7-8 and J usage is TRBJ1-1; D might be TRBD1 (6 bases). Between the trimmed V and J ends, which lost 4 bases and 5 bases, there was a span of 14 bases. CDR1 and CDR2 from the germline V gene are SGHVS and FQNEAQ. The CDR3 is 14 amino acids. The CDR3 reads CASSSKGGSTEAFF. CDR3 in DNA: TGTGCCAGCAGCTCCAAAGGGGGTTCTACTGAAGCTTTCTTT.

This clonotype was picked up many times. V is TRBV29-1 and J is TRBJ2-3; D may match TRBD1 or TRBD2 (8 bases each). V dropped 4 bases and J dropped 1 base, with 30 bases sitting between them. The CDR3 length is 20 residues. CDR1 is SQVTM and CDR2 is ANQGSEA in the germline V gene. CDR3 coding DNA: TGCAGCGTTGCGGACAGGGACCTTTTAGCGGGATATCTTGGCACAGATACGCAGTATTTT. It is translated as CSVADRDLLAGYLGTDTQYF.

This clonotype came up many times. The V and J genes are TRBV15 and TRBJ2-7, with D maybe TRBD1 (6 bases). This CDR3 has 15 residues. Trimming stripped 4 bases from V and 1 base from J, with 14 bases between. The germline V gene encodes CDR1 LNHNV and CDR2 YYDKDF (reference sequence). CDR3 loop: CATSKDRPASYEQYF. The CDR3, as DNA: TGTGCCACCAGCAAAGACAGGCCCGCGTCCTACGAGCAGTACTTC.

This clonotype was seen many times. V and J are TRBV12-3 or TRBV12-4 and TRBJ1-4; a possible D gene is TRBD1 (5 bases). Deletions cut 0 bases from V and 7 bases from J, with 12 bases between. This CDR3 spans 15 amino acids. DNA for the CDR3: TGTGCCAGCAGTTTAGCGAGGGGCGTATCTGAAAAACTGTTTTTT. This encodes CASSLARGVSEKLFF.

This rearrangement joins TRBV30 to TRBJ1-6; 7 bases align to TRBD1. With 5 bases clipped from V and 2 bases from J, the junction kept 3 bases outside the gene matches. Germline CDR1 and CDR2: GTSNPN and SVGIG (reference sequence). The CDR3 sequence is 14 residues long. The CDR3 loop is CAWSGQPYNSPLHF. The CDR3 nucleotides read TGTGCCTGGTCGGGACAGCCCTATAATTCACCCCTCCACTTT.

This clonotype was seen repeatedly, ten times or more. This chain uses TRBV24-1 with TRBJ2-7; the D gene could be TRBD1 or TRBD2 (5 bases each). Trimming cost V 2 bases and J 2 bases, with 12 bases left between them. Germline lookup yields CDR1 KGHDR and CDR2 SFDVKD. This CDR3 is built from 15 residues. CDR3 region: CATSDWGRRAYEQYV. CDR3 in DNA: TGTGCCACCAGTGATTGGGGACGACGAGCCTACGAGCAGTACGTC.

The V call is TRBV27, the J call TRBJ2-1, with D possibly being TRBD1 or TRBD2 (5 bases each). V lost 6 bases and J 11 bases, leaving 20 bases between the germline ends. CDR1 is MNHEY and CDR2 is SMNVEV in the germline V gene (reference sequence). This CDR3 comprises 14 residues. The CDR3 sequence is CASRSGTWDVQQFF. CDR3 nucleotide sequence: TGTGCCAGCAGATCAGGGACCTGGGACGTACAGCAGTTCTTC.

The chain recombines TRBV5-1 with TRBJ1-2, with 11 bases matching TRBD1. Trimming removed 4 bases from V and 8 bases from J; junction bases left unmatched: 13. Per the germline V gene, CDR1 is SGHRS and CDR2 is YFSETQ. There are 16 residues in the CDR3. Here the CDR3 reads CASSRWTGGLGQGYTF. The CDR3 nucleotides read TGCGCCAGCAGCCGGTGGACAGGGGGCTTAGGTCAGGGCTACACCTTC.

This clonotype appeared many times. CDR3 in DNA: TGTGCCAGCAGCCCGCAAGGGACAGGGGGCAACTATGGCTACACCTTC. This translates into CASSPQGTGGNYGYTF. The chain has TRBV7-9 and TRBJ1-2; 12 bases are shared with TRBD1. J lost 2 bases, V lost 5 bases, and 6 bases had no gene match. CDR1 and CDR2 from the germline V gene are SEHNR and FQNEAQ (reference sequence). The CDR3 sequence is 16 residues long.

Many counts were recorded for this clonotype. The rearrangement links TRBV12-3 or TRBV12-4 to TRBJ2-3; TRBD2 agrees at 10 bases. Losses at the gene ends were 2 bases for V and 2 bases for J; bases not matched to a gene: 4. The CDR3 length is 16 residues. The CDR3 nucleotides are TGTGCCAGCAGTTTACGGCTAGCGGGAGACACAGATACGCAGTATTTT. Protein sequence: CASSLRLAGDTDTQYF.

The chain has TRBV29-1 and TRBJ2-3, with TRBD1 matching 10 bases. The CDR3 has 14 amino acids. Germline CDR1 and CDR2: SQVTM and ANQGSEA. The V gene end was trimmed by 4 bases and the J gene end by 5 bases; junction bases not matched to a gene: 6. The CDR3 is CSVGDRGRGDTQYF. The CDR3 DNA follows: TGCAGCGTTGGAGACAGGGGGCGGGGAGATACGCAGTATTTT.

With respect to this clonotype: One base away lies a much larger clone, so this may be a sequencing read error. CDR3 nucleotides: TGTGCCAGCAGTGACACCCTCACTGTAGCTTTCTTT. This translates into CASSDTLTVAFF. The rearrangement joins TRBV2 to TRBJ1-1, with D unresolved. Germline V gene lookup returns CDR1 SNHLY and CDR2 FYNNEI. The CDR3 has 12 amino acids.

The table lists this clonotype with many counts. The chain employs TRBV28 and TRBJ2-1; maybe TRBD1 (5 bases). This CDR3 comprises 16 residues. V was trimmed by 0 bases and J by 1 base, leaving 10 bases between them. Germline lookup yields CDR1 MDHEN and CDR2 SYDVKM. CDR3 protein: CASSLWTVPSYNEQFF. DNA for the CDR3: TGTGCCAGCAGTTTATGGACAGTACCTTCCTACAATGAGCAGTTCTTC. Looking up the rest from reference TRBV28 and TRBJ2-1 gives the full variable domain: DVKVTQSSRYLVKRTGEKVFLECVQDMDHENMFWYRQDPGLGLRLIYFSYDVKMKEKGDIPEGYSVSREKKERFSLILESASTNQTSMYLCASSLWTVPSYNEQFFGPGTRLTVL.

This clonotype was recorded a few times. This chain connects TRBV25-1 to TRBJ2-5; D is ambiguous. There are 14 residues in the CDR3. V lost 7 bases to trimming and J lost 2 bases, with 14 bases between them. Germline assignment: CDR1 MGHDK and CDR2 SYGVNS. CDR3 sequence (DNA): TGTGCCAGCACATCACCAGCGATACAAGAGACCCAGTACTTC. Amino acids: CASTSPAIQETQYF.

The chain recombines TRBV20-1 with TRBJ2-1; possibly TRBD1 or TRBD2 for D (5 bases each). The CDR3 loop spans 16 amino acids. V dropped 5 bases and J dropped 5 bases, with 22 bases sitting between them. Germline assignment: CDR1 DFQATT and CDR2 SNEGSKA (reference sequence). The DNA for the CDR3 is TGCAGTGCTCCCCGCCCCCCAAGTCTGGGGGACAATGAGCAGTTCTTC. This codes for CSAPRPPSLGDNEQFF.

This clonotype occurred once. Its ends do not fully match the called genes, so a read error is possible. CDR3 bases: TGTGCCGCCAGCAGAGATAGCCGAGCTGGGGCCAACGTCCTGACTTTC. It is translated as CAASRDSRAGANVLTF. This chain uses TRBV15 with TRBJ2-6; D unclear. This CDR3 has 16 residues. The germline V gene has CDR1 LNHNV and CDR2 YYDKDF (reference sequence).

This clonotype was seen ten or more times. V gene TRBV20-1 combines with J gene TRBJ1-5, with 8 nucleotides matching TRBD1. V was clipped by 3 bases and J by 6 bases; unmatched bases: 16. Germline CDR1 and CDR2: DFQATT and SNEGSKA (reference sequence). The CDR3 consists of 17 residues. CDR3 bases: TGCAGTGCTAGCAGCGAGTTTCGGACAGGGCTTATTCAGCCCCAGCATTTT. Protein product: CSASSEFRTGLIQPQHF.

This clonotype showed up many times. CDR3 loop: CASSLRLEYNEQFF. The DNA for the CDR3 is TGTGCCAGCAGCCTCCGACTGGAGTACAATGAGCAGTTCTTC. This chain uses TRBV11-2 with TRBJ2-1; no firm D call. V lost 5 bases, J lost 4 bases, and 12 bases lay in between. The CDR3 consists of 14 residues. Germline CDR1 reads SGHAT; CDR2 reads FQNNGV.